This T cell receptor beta chain was observed in a study of blood T cell repertoires in COVID-19. Overall study: Spain, Italy and the United States supplied samples that represented acute and convalescent COVID-19. T cells, B-cell-depleted T cells, or PBMCs supplied cDNA or gDNA.

As processed by the authors: Amplifying reference gene primers gave estimates of nucleated cell counts. Produced via immunoSEQ multiplex PCR; TCRdb's table is partial and in-frame only. V and J calls and clone size are given by that table; D and trimming were obtained from the DNA. The data hold over 300,000 clones, with nearly 90% observed a single time. CDR3 length: 13 residues. V lost 7 bases, J lost 6 bases, and 16 bases lay in between. Germline V gene sequence: CDR1 MNHEY, CDR2 SVGAGI. The J gene is TRBJ2-7, the V gene TRBV6-5; D ambiguous. The specimen sequenced was peripheral blood. The sequence was obtained from a man aged 18 to 35 with active or convalescent COVID-19. This CDR3 is CASNEDLVGEQYF. The CDR3 DNA follows: TGTGCCAGCAACGAAGATCTAGTCGGCGAGCAGTACTTC.